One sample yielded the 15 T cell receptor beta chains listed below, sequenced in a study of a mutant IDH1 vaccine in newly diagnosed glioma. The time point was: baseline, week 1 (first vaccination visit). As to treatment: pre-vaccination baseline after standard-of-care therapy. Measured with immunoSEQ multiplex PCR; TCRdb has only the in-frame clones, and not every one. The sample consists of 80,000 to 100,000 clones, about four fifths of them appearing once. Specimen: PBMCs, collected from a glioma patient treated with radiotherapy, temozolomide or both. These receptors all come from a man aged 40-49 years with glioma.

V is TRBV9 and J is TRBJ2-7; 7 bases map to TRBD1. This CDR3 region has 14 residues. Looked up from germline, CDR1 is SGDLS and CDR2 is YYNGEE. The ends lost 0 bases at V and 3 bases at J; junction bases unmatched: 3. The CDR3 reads CASSVGAGGYEQYF. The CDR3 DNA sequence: TGTGCCAGCAGCGTAGGTGCAGGGGGCTACGAGCAGTACTTC.

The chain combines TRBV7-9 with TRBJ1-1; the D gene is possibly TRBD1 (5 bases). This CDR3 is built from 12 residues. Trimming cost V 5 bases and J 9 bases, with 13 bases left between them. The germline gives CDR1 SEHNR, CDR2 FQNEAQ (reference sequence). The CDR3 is CASSPQDGQAFF. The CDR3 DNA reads TGTGCCAGCAGCCCACAGGATGGGCAAGCTTTCTTT.

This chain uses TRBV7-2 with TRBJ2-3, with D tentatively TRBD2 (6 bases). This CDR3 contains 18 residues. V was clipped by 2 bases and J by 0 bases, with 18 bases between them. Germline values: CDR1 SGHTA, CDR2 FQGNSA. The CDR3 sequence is CASSLFSGPRLSTDTQYF. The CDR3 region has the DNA TGTGCCAGCAGCTTATTTAGCGGTCCCCGACTTAGCACAGATACGCAGTATTTT.

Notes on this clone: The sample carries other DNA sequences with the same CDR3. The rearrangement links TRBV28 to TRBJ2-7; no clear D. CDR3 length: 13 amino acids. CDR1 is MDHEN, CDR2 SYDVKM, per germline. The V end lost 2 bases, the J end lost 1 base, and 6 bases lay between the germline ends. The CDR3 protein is CASSLGRSYEQYF. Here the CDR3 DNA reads TGTGCCAGCAGTTTAGGACGGTCCTACGAGCAGTACTTC.

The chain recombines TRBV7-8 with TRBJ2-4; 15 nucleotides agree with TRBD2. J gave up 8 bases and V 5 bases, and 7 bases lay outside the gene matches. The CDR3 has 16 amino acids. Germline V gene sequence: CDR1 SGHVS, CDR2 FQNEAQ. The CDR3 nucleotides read TGTGCCAGCAGCACGGGACTAGCGGGAGGTTTGGACATTCAGTACTTC. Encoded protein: CASSTGLAGGLDIQYF.

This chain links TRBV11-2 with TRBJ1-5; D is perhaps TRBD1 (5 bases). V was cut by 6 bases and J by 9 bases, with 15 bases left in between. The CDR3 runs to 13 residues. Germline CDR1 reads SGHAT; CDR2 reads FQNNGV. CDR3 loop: CASSRTPGGPQHF. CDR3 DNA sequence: TGTGCCAGCAGTCGGACACCGGGGGGGCCCCAGCATTTT.

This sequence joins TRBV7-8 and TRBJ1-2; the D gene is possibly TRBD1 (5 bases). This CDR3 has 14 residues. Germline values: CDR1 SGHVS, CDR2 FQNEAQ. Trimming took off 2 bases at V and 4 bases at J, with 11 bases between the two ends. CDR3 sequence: CASSLRQGIYGYTF. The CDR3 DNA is TGTGCCAGCAGCTTACGGCAGGGAATCTATGGCTACACCTTC.

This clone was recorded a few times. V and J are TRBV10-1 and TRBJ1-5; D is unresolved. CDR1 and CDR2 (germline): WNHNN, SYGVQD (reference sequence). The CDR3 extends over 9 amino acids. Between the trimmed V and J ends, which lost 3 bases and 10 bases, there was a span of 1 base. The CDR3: CASSEPQHF. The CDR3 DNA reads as TGCGCCAGCAGTGAACCCCAGCATTTT.

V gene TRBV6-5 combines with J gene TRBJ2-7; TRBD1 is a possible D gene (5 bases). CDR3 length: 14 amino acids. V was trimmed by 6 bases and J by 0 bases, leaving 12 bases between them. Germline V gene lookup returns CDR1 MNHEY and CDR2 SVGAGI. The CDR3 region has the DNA TGTGCCAGCAGCCCCTCAGGGAACTCCTACGAGCAGTACTTC. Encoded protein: CASSPSGNSYEQYF.

The CDR3 region has the DNA TGCGCCAGCAGCCAAGATCCGCGGGGCTCCTACAATGAGCAGTTCTTC. It translates to CASSQDPRGSYNEQFF. This chain joins TRBV4-3 and TRBJ2-1, with a possible D match to TRBD2 (6 bases). The CDR3 spans 16 residues. Germline CDR1 LGHNA, CDR2 YSLEER. V lost 0 bases to trimming and J lost 0 bases, with 9 bases between them.

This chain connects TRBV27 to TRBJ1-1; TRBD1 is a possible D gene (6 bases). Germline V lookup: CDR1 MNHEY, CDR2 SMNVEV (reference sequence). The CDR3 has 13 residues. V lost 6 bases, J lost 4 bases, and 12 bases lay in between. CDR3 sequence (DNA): TGTGCCAGCAGGCTCAGGGGCTCCACTGAAGCTTTCTTT. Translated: CASRLRGSTEAFF.

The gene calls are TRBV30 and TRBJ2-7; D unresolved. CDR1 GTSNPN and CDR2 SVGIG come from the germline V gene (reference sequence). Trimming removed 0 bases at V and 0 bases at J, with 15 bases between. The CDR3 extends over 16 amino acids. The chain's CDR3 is CAWSVNIHGSSYEQYF. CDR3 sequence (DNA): TGTGCCTGGAGTGTTAACATTCACGGAAGCTCCTACGAGCAGTACTTC.

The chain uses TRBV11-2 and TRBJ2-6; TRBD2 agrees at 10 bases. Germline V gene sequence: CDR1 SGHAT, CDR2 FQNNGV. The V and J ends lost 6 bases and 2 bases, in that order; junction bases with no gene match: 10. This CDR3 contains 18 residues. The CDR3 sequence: CASSSPQREGAGANVLTF. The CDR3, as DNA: TGTGCCAGCAGTTCCCCCCAGCGGGAGGGTGCTGGGGCCAACGTCCTGACTTTC. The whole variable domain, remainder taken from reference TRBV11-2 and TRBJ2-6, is EAGVAQSPRYKIIEKRQSVAFWCNPISGHATLYWYQQILGQGPKLLIQFQNNGVVDDSQLPKDRFSAERLKGVDSTLKIQPAKLEDSAVYLCASSSPQREGAGANVLTFGAGSRLTVL.

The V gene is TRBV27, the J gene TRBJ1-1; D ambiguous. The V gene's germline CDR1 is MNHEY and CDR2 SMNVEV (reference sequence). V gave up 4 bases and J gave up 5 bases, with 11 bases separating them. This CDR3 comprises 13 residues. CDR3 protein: CASSSNLGTEAFF. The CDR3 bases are TGTGCCAGCAGTTCAAACCTGGGGACTGAAGCTTTCTTT.

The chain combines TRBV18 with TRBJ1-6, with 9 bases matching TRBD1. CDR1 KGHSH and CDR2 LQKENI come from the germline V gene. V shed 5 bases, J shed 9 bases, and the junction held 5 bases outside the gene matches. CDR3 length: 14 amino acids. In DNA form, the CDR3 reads TGTGCCAGCTCAACGGGACAGGGTCCTTCACCCCTCCACTTT. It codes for CASSTGQGPSPLHF.